These 29 T cell receptor beta chains were all obtained from the same sample, sequenced in a study of identical twins (TCRdb year 2016). Receptors were amplified or captured by 5' RACE. Data came from an Illumina HiSeq 2000. Using fastp at Q25 and MiXCR, TCRdb reprocessed the public reads and kept productive beta chains. Records with the same CDR3 protein are collapsed into one entry carrying the most frequent genes and DNA. Present in this sample are 450,000 or so distinct CDR3 sequences, 24% of which were seen just once. The ten biggest clones cover around 3% of the sample. These data were also reused for a study on T cells expressing NK-cell markers.

Material: CD4+ T cells sorted from blood. The source of these receptors is a woman aged 18-35 years in good health.

The chain is built from TRBV9 and TRBJ2-7; D might be TRBD2 (5 bases). CDR1 is SGDLS, CDR2 YYNGEE, per germline. The CDR3 spans 15 residues. Deletions cut 0 bases from V and 0 bases from J, with 10 bases between. The CDR3 DNA sequence: TGTGCCAGCAGCGTAGGGGTAGCGAGCTCCTACGAGCAGTACTTC. The encoded protein is CASSVGVASSYEQYF.

This clonotype was found a few times. This sequence joins TRBV20-1 and TRBJ2-3; D gene uncertain. V was trimmed by 4 bases and J by 0 bases, leaving 8 bases between them. Germline CDR1 is DFQATT and CDR2 is SNEGSKA (reference sequence). This CDR3 comprises 13 residues. CDR3 loop: CSAIYGSTDTQYF. The CDR3 DNA reads TGCAGTGCTATATACGGTAGCACAGATACGCAGTATTTT.

This chain connects TRBV7-2 to TRBJ2-3; no definite D call. The CDR3 covers 16 residues. V lost 0 bases and J lost 2, with 12 bases in between. Per the germline V gene, CDR1 is SGHTA and CDR2 is FQGNSA. In DNA form, the CDR3 reads TGTGCCAGCAGCTTAGCCAAGATAGATTTCACAGATACGCAGTATTTT. Translated: CASSLAKIDFTDTQYF.

V and J are TRBV20-1 and TRBJ2-3; D might be TRBD1 or TRBD2, each matching 5 bases. The CDR3 loop spans 14 amino acids. Germline V lookup: CDR1 DFQATT, CDR2 SNEGSKA (reference sequence). Deletions cut 6 bases from V and 3 bases from J, with 16 bases between. The CDR3 DNA follows: TGCAGTGCCGACCGGGGCCCGCTGACAGATACGCAGTATTTT. This encodes CSADRGPLTDTQYF.

This clonotype is a singleton in its sample. The genes are TRBV5-1 and TRBJ2-1, with 12 bases aligning to TRBD2. CDR3 length: 13 residues. Germline assignment: CDR1 SGHRS and CDR2 YFSETQ. V was pared by 8 bases and J by 10 bases, with 7 bases of the junction left unmatched. This CDR3 reads CARSPGTSGEQFF. In DNA form, the CDR3 reads TGCGCCAGGAGCCCTGGGACTAGCGGGGAGCAGTTCTTC.

This clonotype was detected only a few times. The chain is built from TRBV28 and TRBJ2-2; D call uncertain. V was pared by 8 bases and J by 6 bases, with 10 bases between. CDR3 length: 12 residues. Germline CDR1 MDHEN, CDR2 SYDVKM. The DNA for the CDR3 is TGTGCCAGCGGGTTAGATCCCGGGGAGCTGTTTTTT. This encodes CASGLDPGELFF.

The table lists this clonotype with many counts. The chain combines TRBV30 with TRBJ2-7; no definite D call. Trimming left V 3 bases short and J 0 bases short, with 9 bases between. The CDR3 is made up of 13 amino acids. Germline values: CDR1 GTSNPN, CDR2 SVGIG (reference sequence). CDR3 sequence: CAWRPPVSYEQYF. In nucleotides, the CDR3 is TGTGCCTGGAGACCGCCCGTCTCCTACGAGCAGTACTTC.

This clonotype was recorded a few times. The rearrangement uses TRBV12-3 or TRBV12-4 and TRBJ2-1, with a weak D call TRBD2 (6 bases). CDR3 size: 16 residues. With 2 bases removed from V and 0 bases from J, the gap between germline ends came to 11 bases. The CDR3 loop is CASSLIMGGSYNEQFF. The CDR3 DNA reads as TGTGCCAGCAGTTTAATTATGGGGGGCTCCTACAATGAGCAGTTCTTC.

V and J are TRBV20-1 and TRBJ1-1; D is uncertain. V dropped 3 bases and J dropped 1 base, with 15 bases sitting between them. The CDR3 covers 15 residues. Germline V lookup: CDR1 DFQATT, CDR2 SNEGSKA (reference sequence). DNA of the CDR3: TGCAGTGCTAGGGAGAACAGTTTGGAGAACACTGAAGCTTTCTTT. Translation gives CSARENSLENTEAFF.

Only a few counts were recorded for this clonotype. The chain uses TRBV5-1 and TRBJ2-2; unclear D gene. Between the trimmed V and J ends, which lost 0 bases and 6 bases, there was a span of 9 bases. The germline CDR1 and CDR2 sequences are SGHRS and YFSETQ. This CDR3 region has 14 residues. CDR3 DNA sequence: TGCGCCAGCAGCTTGGCCCAGAAGGCCGGGGAGCTGTTTTTT. Translation: CASSLAQKAGELFF.

CDR3 amino acids: CAWATSFPGQFF. CDR3 DNA sequence: TGTGCCTGGGCTACTAGCTTCCCTGGGCAGTTCTTC. The chain joins TRBV30 to TRBJ2-1; weak D call: TRBD2 (6 bases). V was cut by 5 bases and J by 12 bases, with 17 bases left in between. Germline V lookup: CDR1 GTSNPN, CDR2 SVGIG (reference sequence). The CDR3 totals 12 residues.

This clonotype was recorded at least ten times. The V gene is TRBV5-1, the J gene TRBJ2-7, with 7 bases matching TRBD2. The CDR3 runs to 13 residues. Germline V gene data show CDR1 as SGHRS and CDR2 as YFSETQ. The J segment lost 7 bases and the V segment lost 3 bases, leaving 7 bases of the junction unmatched. Written as DNA, the CDR3 is TGCGCCAGCAGCTGGCGGGAGTCTGGGGAGCAGTACTTC. Translated: CASSWRESGEQYF.

This clonotype was seen a few times. This chain joins TRBV10-3 and TRBJ1-2; D might be TRBD1 (6 bases). CDR3 size: 14 residues. Between the trimmed V and J ends, which lost 3 bases and 2 bases, there was a span of 10 bases. Germline CDR1 is ENHRY and CDR2 is SYGVKD. Here the CDR3 reads CAISETGQNYGYTF. Here the CDR3 DNA reads TGTGCCATCAGTGAAACAGGGCAGAACTATGGCTACACCTTC.

The chain links TRBV10-3 to TRBJ2-5; 7 positions agree with TRBD1. CDR1 ENHRY and CDR2 SYGVKD come from the germline V gene. The CDR3 totals 15 residues. With 2 bases clipped from V and 5 bases from J, the junction kept 8 bases outside the gene matches. The CDR3 spells CAISEGAGGWETQYF. In DNA, the CDR3 is TGTGCCATCAGTGAGGGGGCAGGGGGTTGGGAGACCCAGTACTTC.

This clonotype occurred many times. The chain couples TRBV24-1 to TRBJ2-3, with 9 bases fitting TRBD1. The CDR3 runs 15 residues. V was clipped by 2 bases and J by 4 bases; unmatched bases: 3. CDR1 KGHDR and CDR2 SFDVKD come from the germline V gene. The CDR3 sequence is CATSDSGQGADTQYF. The CDR3 DNA follows: TGTGCCACCAGTGATTCGGGACAGGGAGCAGATACGCAGTATTTT.

This clonotype turned up a few times. This chain links TRBV11-2 with TRBJ2-7, with no clear D. The CDR3 consists of 14 residues. Trimming left V 5 bases short and J 7 bases short, with 18 bases between. Germline CDR1 reads SGHAT; CDR2 reads FQNNGV. This chain's CDR3 is CASSKVQRIREQYF. Written as DNA, the CDR3 is TGTGCCAGCAGCAAAGTCCAACGGATACGGGAGCAGTACTTC. Full variable domain (rest looked up from reference TRBV11-2 and TRBJ2-7): EAGVAQSPRYKIIEKRQSVAFWCNPISGHATLYWYQQILGQGPKLLIQFQNNGVVDDSQLPKDRFSAERLKGVDSTLKIQPAKLEDSAVYLCASSKVQRIREQYFGPGTRLTVT.

The gene calls are TRBV20-1 and TRBJ2-2; no clear D. Germline V gene data show CDR1 as DFQATT and CDR2 as SNEGSKA (reference sequence). This CDR3 is built from 15 residues. V dropped 0 bases and J dropped 1 base, with 9 bases sitting between them. This CDR3 reads CSARDGRENTGELFF. CDR3 bases: TGCAGTGCTAGAGATGGTAGGGAGAACACCGGGGAGCTGTTTTTT.

Many counts were recorded for this clonotype. The J gene is TRBJ2-3, the V gene TRBV12-3 or TRBV12-4; D gene unclear. The CDR3 covers 14 residues. Between the trimmed V and J ends, which lost 6 bases and 2 bases, there was a span of 12 bases. The CDR3 DNA reads TGTGCCAGCAGCCCTCGGGCCTCCACAGATACGCAGTATTTT. Translation: CASSPRASTDTQYF.

V and J are TRBV5-1 and TRBJ2-1; D unresolved. Trimming took 1 base from V and 6 from J, leaving 8 bases between them. This CDR3 is 13 amino acids long. Per germline, CDR1 SGHRS and CDR2 YFSETQ. Written as DNA, the CDR3 is TGCGCCAGCAGCTTGAGAGCAACCAATGAGCAGTTCTTC. Residues: CASSLRATNEQFF.

V and J are TRBV27 and TRBJ2-3, with 9 bases matching TRBD2. This CDR3 has 18 amino acids. Per germline, CDR1 MNHEY and CDR2 SMNVEV (reference sequence). V shed 5 bases and J 3 bases; nucleotides not matched to a gene: 15. The CDR3 loop reads CASSKRSLAGAGTDTQYF. In nucleotides, the CDR3 is TGTGCCAGCAGTAAGCGATCATTAGCGGGGGCTGGGACAGATACGCAGTATTTT.

The CDR3 protein is CASSAGAAEGQYF. In DNA, the CDR3 is TGTGCCAGCAGCGCGGGGGCGGCGGAAGGGCAGTACTTC. This chain connects TRBV9 to TRBJ2-7; D is possibly TRBD1 or TRBD2 (6 bases each). Germline values: CDR1 SGDLS, CDR2 YYNGEE. V lost 3 bases to trimming and J lost 9 bases, with 16 bases between them. CDR3 length equals 13 residues. The entire variable domain, with the rest obtained from reference TRBV9 and TRBJ2-7, is as follows: DSGVTQTPKHLITATGQRVTLRCSPRSGDLSVYWYQQSLDQGLQFLIQYYNGEERAKGNILERFSAQQFPDLHSELNLSSLELGDSALYFCASSAGAAEGQYFGPGTRLTVT.

This clonotype came up a few times. The chain has TRBV18 and TRBJ2-5, with TRBD2 identical over 8 bases. V was pared by 5 bases and J by 5 bases, with 7 bases of the junction left unmatched. The CDR3 covers 14 residues. Germline lookup yields CDR1 KGHSH and CDR2 LQKENI. CDR3 region: CASSEQAGDETQYF. The CDR3 DNA follows: TGTGCCAGCTCAGAGCAAGCGGGAGACGAGACCCAGTACTTC.

The V gene is TRBV3-1, the J gene TRBJ2-1; 9 positions match TRBD2. With V trimmed by 6 bases and J by 4 bases, 10 bases remained unmatched. Per germline, CDR1 LGHDT and CDR2 YNNKEL (reference sequence). The CDR3 is 16 amino acids. CDR3 region: CASRKDAAGGYNEQFF. The CDR3 DNA is TGTGCCAGCAGGAAGGATGCAGCGGGGGGATACAATGAGCAGTTCTTC.

V gene TRBV11-2 combines with J gene TRBJ2-3; 7 bases are a match to TRBD2. This CDR3 region has 16 residues. Germline V gives CDR1 SGHAT, CDR2 FQNNGV. After removal of 5 bases from V and 4 bases from J, the junction contained 12 bases not matched to a gene. CDR3 nucleotide sequence: TGTGCCAGCAGCCGACTCCGCGGGGGTAGCGCAGATACGCAGTATTTT. It translates to CASSRLRGGSADTQYF. Full variable domain (rest looked up from reference TRBV11-2 and TRBJ2-3): EAGVAQSPRYKIIEKRQSVAFWCNPISGHATLYWYQQILGQGPKLLIQFQNNGVVDDSQLPKDRFSAERLKGVDSTLKIQPAKLEDSAVYLCASSRLRGGSADTQYFGPGTRLTVL.

The genes are TRBV9 and TRBJ2-7; 9 nucleotides match TRBD1. V gave up 0 bases and J gave up 0 bases; unmatched junction bases: 4. The CDR3 is made up of 16 amino acids. In germline, CDR1 is SGDLS, CDR2 YYNGEE. In nucleotides, the CDR3 is TGTGCCAGCAGCGTAGGGACAGGGGCGATCTCCTACGAGCAGTACTTC. Encoded protein: CASSVGTGAISYEQYF.

This chain connects TRBV20-1 to TRBJ1-5, with D hard to call. The V and J ends lost 0 bases and 0 bases respectively, with 12 bases between them. The germline V gene has CDR1 DFQATT and CDR2 SNEGSKA (reference sequence). The CDR3 is made up of 16 amino acids. CDR3: CSARENGRLSNQPQHF. The CDR3, as DNA: TGCAGTGCTAGAGAAAACGGTAGGCTTAGCAATCAGCCCCAGCATTTT.

This clonotype was seen just once. This rearrangement joins TRBV24-1 to TRBJ2-1; 8 nucleotides agree with TRBD2. Germline CDR1 reads KGHDR; CDR2 reads SFDVKD. V gave up 3 bases and J gave up 12 bases; unmatched junction bases: 3. The CDR3 has 12 amino acids. CDR3 DNA: TGTGCCACCAGTGATCCCGGGGGGGGGCAGTTCTTC. This translates into CATSDPGGGQFF.

This clonotype has just one count. V gene TRBV9 combines with J gene TRBJ1-1; D not resolved. Germline V lookup: CDR1 SGDLS, CDR2 YYNGEE. V shed 1 base and J shed 7 bases, with 8 bases lying between them. The CDR3 consists of 12 residues. This chain's CDR3 is CASSVLVGEAFF. In DNA form, the CDR3 reads TGTGCCAGCAGCGTACTAGTAGGTGAAGCTTTCTTT.

This clonotype turned up a few times. This chain connects TRBV2 to TRBJ2-7; possible D gene TRBD2, 6 bases. CDR1 is SNHLY, CDR2 FYNNEI, per germline. This CDR3 spans 15 amino acids. The V and J ends lost 6 bases and 7 bases respectively, with 22 bases between them. The CDR3 coding sequence is TGTGCCAGCAGGGGGGGACTGGGGAAAGGGAGAGAGCAGTACTTC. Protein sequence: CASRGGLGKGREQYF.